These 28 T cell receptor beta chains share one sample of origin, sequenced in a study of T cell responses to AZD1222 COVID-19 vaccine. This table comes from immunoSEQ multiplex PCR, and its TCRdb copy is limited to in-frame clones, with some not included. The sample yields roughly 120,000 clones, 80% to 90% seen once. The sample here was peripheral blood, taken on day 0 of AZD1222 vaccination. These TCRs come from an adult in good health.

The chain uses TRBV3-1 (or the pseudogene TRBV3-2) and TRBJ1-2; possibly TRBD1 for D (5 bases). Deletions cut 2 bases from V and 8 bases from J, with 12 bases between. The CDR3 consists of 13 residues. Germline CDR1 is LGHDT and CDR2 is YNNKEL (reference sequence). CDR3 in amino acids: CASSQTGGSGYTF. The CDR3 coding sequence is TGTGCCAGCAGCCAAACTGGGGGATCGGGCTACACCTTC.

The CDR3 reads CASSEDRGYEQYF. In DNA form, the CDR3 reads TGTGCCAGCAGTGAAGACAGGGGATACGAGCAGTACTTC. This chain links TRBV2 with TRBJ2-7; TRBD1 aligns across 7 bases. V shed 1 base and J 4 bases; nucleotides not matched to a gene: 1. The CDR3 runs to 13 residues. CDR1 and CDR2 (germline): SNHLY, FYNNEI.

This clone turned up a few times. V is TRBV13 and J is TRBJ1-5; a possible D gene is TRBD1 (6 bases). V was shortened by 2 bases and J by 6 bases, with 11 bases between the two germline ends. CDR3 size: 14 residues. Germline V gene data show CDR1 as PRHDT and CDR2 as FYEKMQ (reference sequence). The CDR3: CASSLRGGAQPQHF. CDR3 DNA sequence: TGTGCCAGCAGCTTACGAGGGGGGGCTCAGCCCCAGCATTTT.

V gene TRBV7-6 combines with J gene TRBJ2-1; D is undetermined. The CDR3 totals 17 residues. Trimming removed 5 bases from V and 3 bases from J, with 20 bases in between. Per germline, CDR1 SGHVS and CDR2 FNYEAQ. CDR3 loop: CASSPQVAAYYYNEQFF. In nucleotides, the CDR3 is TGTGCCAGCAGCCCCCAGGTAGCCGCATATTACTACAATGAGCAGTTCTTC.

As DNA, the CDR3 is TGCGCCAGCAGCTTCGGACAGGGCGGCGGATCACCCCTCCACTTT. Encoded protein: CASSFGQGGGSPLHF. This chain uses TRBV5-1 with TRBJ1-6; TRBD1 agrees at 8 bases. The CDR3 contains 15 residues. J lost 10 bases, V lost 2 bases, and 8 bases had no gene match. CDR1 is SGHRS and CDR2 is YFSETQ in the germline V gene.

This clone was counted once. The chain uses TRBV6-5 and TRBJ1-1; D ambiguous. Between the trimmed V and J ends, which lost 6 bases and 6 bases, there was a span of 14 bases. Germline V lookup: CDR1 MNHEY, CDR2 SVGAGI. The CDR3 runs 13 residues. The CDR3 loop is CASSLHGRAEAFF. Here the CDR3 DNA reads TGTGCCAGCAGCCTTCACGGGAGAGCTGAAGCTTTCTTT.

CDR3 coding DNA: TGCGCCAGCAGCCCACTCCCGCTAGCGGAGATCACAGATACGCAGTATTTT. Protein product: CASSPLPLAEITDTQYF. The chain combines TRBV4-1 with TRBJ2-3; TRBD2 agrees at 7 bases. Germline lookup yields CDR1 MGHRA and CDR2 YSYEKL. The J segment lost 2 bases and the V segment lost 4 bases, leaving 12 bases of the junction unmatched. There are 17 residues in the CDR3.

The V call is TRBV11-2, the J call TRBJ2-1; D perhaps matches TRBD2 (6 bases). V was clipped by 4 bases and J by 0 bases, with 19 bases between them. The CDR3 covers 18 residues. Germline CDR1 is SGHAT and CDR2 is FQNNGV. The DNA of the CDR3 is TGTGCCAGCAGCTCTAGCAGGACGGGGGTCCCCTCCTACAATGAGCAGTTCTTC. This sequence encodes CASSSSRTGVPSYNEQFF.

V usage is TRBV12-5 and J usage is TRBJ1-1; D possibly corresponds to TRBD1 (5 bases). V lost 6 bases and J lost 1, with 9 bases in between. Per germline, CDR1 LGHNT and CDR2 FRNRAP. The CDR3 is made up of 13 amino acids. CDR3 DNA sequence: TGTGCTAGTGGACAGGACACGAACACTGAAGCTTTCTTT. The encoded protein is CASGQDTNTEAFF.

Comment on this clone: In the same sample, other DNA sequences code for this CDR3. The CDR3 sequence is CASSLGTGRGYTF. For the CDR3, the DNA is TGTGCCAGCAGCTTAGGAACAGGGAGAGGCTACACCTTC. The chain uses TRBV7-3 and TRBJ1-2; D possibly corresponds to TRBD1 (6 bases). CDR3 length: 13 residues. The ends were cut back, 2 bases at V and 8 bases at J, with 12 bases in the middle. CDR1 is SGHTA and CDR2 is FQGTGA in the germline V gene.

This chain links TRBV19 with TRBJ2-1; 15 bases are a match to TRBD2. The germline CDR1 and CDR2 sequences are LNHDA and SQIVND (reference sequence). V was clipped by 5 bases and J by 4 bases; unmatched bases: 0. The CDR3 is 15 amino acids. This CDR3 reads CASSGLAGGYNEQFF. CDR3 DNA sequence: TGTGCCAGTAGTGGACTAGCGGGAGGGTACAATGAGCAGTTCTTC.

V usage is TRBV3-1 (or the pseudogene TRBV3-2) and J usage is TRBJ1-2; D unclear. V lost 4 bases and J lost 6, with 15 bases in between. There are 14 residues in the CDR3. Germline V gene data show CDR1 as LGHDT and CDR2 as YNNKEL (reference sequence). This CDR3 is CASSRGGRKNGYTF. The CDR3 nucleotides read TGTGCCAGCAGCCGGGGAGGGCGGAAAAATGGCTACACCTTC.

The chain's CDR3 is CASSQAVTEAFF. DNA for the CDR3: TGTGCCAGCAGCCAGGCGGTCACTGAAGCTTTCTTT. V gene TRBV3-1 (or the pseudogene TRBV3-2) combines with J gene TRBJ1-1; D remains ambiguous. CDR3 length: 12 residues. Germline V CDR1 and CDR2: LGHDT, YNNKEL (reference sequence). V shed 3 bases and J shed 4 bases, with 6 bases lying between them.

The rearrangement joins TRBV2 to TRBJ2-3; 9 positions match TRBD1. V dropped 6 bases and J dropped 0; count of bases not matched to a gene: 4. The germline CDR1 and CDR2 sequences are SNHLY and FYNNEI. The CDR3 has 15 residues. CDR3 amino acids: CASSAGTGSTDTQYF. The CDR3 region has the DNA TGTGCCAGCAGCGCCGGGACAGGGAGCACAGATACGCAGTATTTT.

The chain employs TRBV11-3 and TRBJ2-1; weak D call: TRBD1 (5 bases). The CDR3 loop spans 19 amino acids. Per the germline V gene, CDR1 is SGHNT and CDR2 is YENEEA. Trimming left V 2 bases short and J 1 base short, with 21 bases between. The CDR3 sequence is CASSLQGIFASRSYNEQFF. The CDR3 coding sequence is TGTGCCAGCAGCTTACAGGGAATCTTCGCTAGTAGGTCCTACAATGAGCAGTTCTTC.

This chain links TRBV30 with TRBJ2-5; 7 bases fit TRBD1. Germline V CDR1 and CDR2: GTSNPN, SVGIG (reference sequence). The CDR3 is 13 amino acids. J gave up 1 base and V 4 bases, and 3 bases lay outside the gene matches. As DNA, the CDR3 is TGTGCCTGGACGGGACAGATCCAAGAGACCCAGTACTTC. Protein: CAWTGQIQETQYF. Using reference TRBV30 and TRBJ2-5 for the parts outside the CDR3, the full variable domain is SQTIHQWPATLVQPVGSPLSLECTVEGTSNPNLYWYRQAAGRGLQLLFYSVGIGQISSEVPQNLSASRPQDRQFILSSKKLLLSDSGFYLCAWTGQIQETQYFGPGTRLLVL.

The rearrangement links TRBV21-1 to TRBJ2-1; the table's D gene call, TRBD1, was not cross checked with the DNA. TRBV21-1 is described as a pseudogene. This CDR3 has 14 amino acids. The chain's CDR3 is CASNAGTVYNEQFF. For the CDR3, the DNA is TGTGCCAGCAACGCCGGGACAGTCTACAATGAGCAGTTCTTC.

This clone was seen once. This sequence joins TRBV7-8 and TRBJ1-5; 9 bases are a match to TRBD1. The germline V gene has CDR1 SGHVS and CDR2 FQNEAQ. The CDR3 covers 15 residues. Trimming removed 5 bases from V and 2 bases from J; junction bases left unmatched: 4. CDR3 in DNA: TGTGCCAGCAGCACTAGGACAGGGGGCAATCAGCCCCAGCATTTT. This translates into CASSTRTGGNQPQHF.

This chain links TRBV11-2 with TRBJ1-5, with TRBD1 matching 8 bases. Trimming removed 3 bases from V and 2 bases from J; junction bases left unmatched: 3. This CDR3 spans 15 amino acids. Germline loops: CDR1 SGHAT, CDR2 FQNNGV. In DNA form, the CDR3 reads TGTGCCAGCAGCTTGGAGGGACAGGGCAATCAGCCCCAGCATTTT. It is translated as CASSLEGQGNQPQHF.

The chain has TRBV18 and TRBJ1-4; D not certain. V was trimmed by 0 bases and J by 6 bases, leaving 11 bases between them. The germline V gene has CDR1 KGHSH and CDR2 LQKENI. This CDR3 is built from 15 residues. The CDR3 spells CASSPPIVRDEKLFF. The CDR3 region has the DNA TGTGCCAGCTCACCACCGATCGTCCGGGATGAAAAACTGTTTTTT.

The chain is built from TRBV30 and TRBJ2-3, with 8 positions matching TRBD2. In germline, CDR1 is GTSNPN, CDR2 SVGIG (reference sequence). The CDR3 loop spans 15 amino acids. With V trimmed by 4 bases and J by 3 bases, 9 bases remained unmatched. The CDR3 region is CAWTLRGGRTDTQYF. CDR3 nucleotide sequence: TGTGCCTGGACCCTACGGGGGGGGCGAACAGATACGCAGTATTTT.

J is TRBJ1-3 and V is TRBV5-1; D not resolved. Trimming took off 4 bases at V and 0 bases at J, with 14 bases between the two ends. Germline values: CDR1 SGHRS, CDR2 YFSETQ. The CDR3 runs 16 residues. The CDR3 is CASSPNAGTSGNTIYF. The CDR3 DNA sequence: TGCGCCAGCAGCCCCAACGCAGGTACCTCTGGAAACACCATATATTTT. The variable domain in full, with the rest retrieved from reference TRBV5-1 and TRBJ1-3, is KAGVTQTPRYLIKTRGQQVTLSCSPISGHRSVSWYQQTPGQGLQFLFEYFSETQRNKGNFPGRFSGRQFSNSRSEMNVSTLELGDSALYLCASSPNAGTSGNTIYFGEGSWLTVV.

This chain connects TRBV11-3 to TRBJ2-7, with 9 nucleotides matching TRBD2. Germline V gene lookup returns CDR1 SGHNT and CDR2 YENEEA. CDR3 length: 17 amino acids. J was trimmed by 4 bases and V by 0 bases; bases with no gene match: 10. CDR3 sequence: CASSLDSPTSGQYEQYF. The CDR3 coding sequence is TGTGCCAGCAGCTTAGATTCCCCGACTAGCGGTCAATACGAGCAGTACTTC. The entire variable domain, with the rest obtained from reference TRBV11-3 and TRBJ2-7, is as follows: EAGVVQSPRYKIIEKKQPVAFWCNPISGHNTLYWYLQNLGQGPELLIRYENEEAVDDSQLPKDRFSAERLKGVDSTLKIQPAELGDSAVYLCASSLDSPTSGQYEQYFGPGTRLTVT.

The CDR3 sequence is CASSEEAALNTEAFF. The DNA of the CDR3 is TGTGCCAGCAGTGAAGAAGCAGCACTGAACACTGAAGCTTTCTTT. This chain links TRBV25-1 with TRBJ1-1, with D unclear. The CDR3 has 15 amino acids. Between the trimmed V and J ends, which lost 2 bases and 0 bases, there was a span of 10 bases. The V gene's germline CDR1 is MGHDK and CDR2 SYGVNS.

The chain combines TRBV4-2 with TRBJ2-7, with 7 bases aligning to TRBD1. The CDR3 extends over 14 amino acids. V gave up 1 base and J gave up 2 bases; unmatched junction bases: 2. Per germline, CDR1 LGHNA and CDR2 YNFKEQ. The CDR3 coding sequence is TGTGCCAGCAGCCAAGGACAGGGCACCTACGAGCAGTACTTC. It translates to CASSQGQGTYEQYF.

This chain joins TRBV19 and TRBJ1-1; 9 bases are shared with TRBD1. The V gene's germline CDR1 is LNHDA and CDR2 SQIVND (reference sequence). The CDR3 has 17 amino acids. The V gene end was trimmed by 3 bases and the J gene end by 5 bases; junction bases not matched to a gene: 13. The CDR3 nucleotides are TGTGCCAGTAGTATTGGGGGGACAGGGCGGATTAGGACTGAAGCTTTCTTT. Its translation is CASSIGGTGRIRTEAFF.

The chain carries TRBV4-1 and TRBJ2-5, with unresolved D. Trimming cost V 2 bases and J 6 bases, with 13 bases left between them. The germline CDR1 and CDR2 sequences are MGHRA and YSYEKL. This CDR3 is 14 amino acids long. DNA of the CDR3: TGCGCCAGCAGCCAAAGCACCTTAGGAAAGACCCAGTACTTC. Encoded protein: CASSQSTLGKTQYF.

This clone showed up just once. The chain joins TRBV30 to TRBJ1-5, with D possibly matching TRBD1 (6 bases). The length of the CDR3 is 13 residues. V lost 0 bases and J 6 bases, leaving 9 bases between the germline ends. The germline gives CDR1 GTSNPN, CDR2 SVGIG (reference sequence). In DNA, the CDR3 is TGTGCCTGGAGTGTACAGGGAGGTCAGCCCCAGCATTTT. This gives the protein CAWSVQGGQPQHF.